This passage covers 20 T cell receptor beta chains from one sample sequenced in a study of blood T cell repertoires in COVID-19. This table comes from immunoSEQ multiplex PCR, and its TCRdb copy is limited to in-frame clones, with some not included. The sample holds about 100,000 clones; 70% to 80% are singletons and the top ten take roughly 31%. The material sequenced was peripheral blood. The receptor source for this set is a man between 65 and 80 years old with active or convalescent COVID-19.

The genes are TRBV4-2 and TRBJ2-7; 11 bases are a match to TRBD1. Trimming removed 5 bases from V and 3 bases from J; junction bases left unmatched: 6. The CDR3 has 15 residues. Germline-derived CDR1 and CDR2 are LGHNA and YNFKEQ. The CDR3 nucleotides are TGTGCCAGCAGCAGCCGGGACAGGGGGTTCTACGAGCAGTACTTC. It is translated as CASSSRDRGFYEQYF.

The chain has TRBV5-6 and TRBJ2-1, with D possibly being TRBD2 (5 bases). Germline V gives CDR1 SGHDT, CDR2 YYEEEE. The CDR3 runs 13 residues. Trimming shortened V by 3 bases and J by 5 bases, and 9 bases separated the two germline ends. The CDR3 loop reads CASSSGFNNEQFF. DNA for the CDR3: TGTGCCAGCAGCTCGGGGTTCAACAATGAGCAGTTCTTC.

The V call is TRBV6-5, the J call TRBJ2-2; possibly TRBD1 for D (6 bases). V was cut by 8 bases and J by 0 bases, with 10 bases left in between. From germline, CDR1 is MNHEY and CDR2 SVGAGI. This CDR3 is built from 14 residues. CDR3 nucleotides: TGTGCCAGCCGGGACACCGCGAACACCGGGGAGCTGTTTTTT. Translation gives CASRDTANTGELFF.

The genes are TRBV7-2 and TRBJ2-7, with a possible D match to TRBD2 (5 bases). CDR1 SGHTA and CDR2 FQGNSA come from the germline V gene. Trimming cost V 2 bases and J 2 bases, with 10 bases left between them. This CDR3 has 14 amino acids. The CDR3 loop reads CASSLSGGTYEQYF. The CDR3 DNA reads TGTGCCAGCAGCTTATCAGGAGGCACCTACGAGCAGTACTTC.

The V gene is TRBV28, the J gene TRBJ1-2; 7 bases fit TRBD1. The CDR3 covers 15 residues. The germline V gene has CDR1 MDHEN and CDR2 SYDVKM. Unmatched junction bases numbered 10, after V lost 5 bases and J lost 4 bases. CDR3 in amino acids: CASSPLTDRTYGYTF. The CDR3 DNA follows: TGTGCCAGCAGTCCCCTAACGGACAGGACCTATGGCTACACCTTC.

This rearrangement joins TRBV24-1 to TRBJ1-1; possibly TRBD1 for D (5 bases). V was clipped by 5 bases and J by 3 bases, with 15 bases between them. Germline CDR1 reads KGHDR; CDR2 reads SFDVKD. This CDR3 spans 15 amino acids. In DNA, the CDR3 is TGTGCCACCAGTGCTACCCAGGGTGCCTACACTGAAGCTTTCTTT. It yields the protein CATSATQGAYTEAFF.

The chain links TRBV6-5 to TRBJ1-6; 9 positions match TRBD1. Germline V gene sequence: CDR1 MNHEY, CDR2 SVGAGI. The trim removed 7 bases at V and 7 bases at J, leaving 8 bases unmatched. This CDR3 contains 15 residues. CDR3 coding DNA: TGTGCCAGCACCAAGACAGGGGGGTGGAATTCACCCCTCCACTTT. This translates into CASTKTGGWNSPLHF.

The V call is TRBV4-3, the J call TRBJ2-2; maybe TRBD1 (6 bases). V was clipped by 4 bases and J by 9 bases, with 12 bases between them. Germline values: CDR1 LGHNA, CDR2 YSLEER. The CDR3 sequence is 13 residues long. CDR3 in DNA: TGCGCCAGCAGCCTTAACAGGGTCCGGGAGCTGTTTTTT. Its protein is CASSLNRVRELFF.

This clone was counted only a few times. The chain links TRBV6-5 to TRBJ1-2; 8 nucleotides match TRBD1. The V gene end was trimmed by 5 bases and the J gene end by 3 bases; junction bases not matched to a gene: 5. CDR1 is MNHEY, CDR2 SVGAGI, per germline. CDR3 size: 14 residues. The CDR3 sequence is CASSRTGRDYGYTF. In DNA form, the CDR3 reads TGTGCCAGCAGTCGGACAGGGAGGGACTATGGCTACACCTTC.

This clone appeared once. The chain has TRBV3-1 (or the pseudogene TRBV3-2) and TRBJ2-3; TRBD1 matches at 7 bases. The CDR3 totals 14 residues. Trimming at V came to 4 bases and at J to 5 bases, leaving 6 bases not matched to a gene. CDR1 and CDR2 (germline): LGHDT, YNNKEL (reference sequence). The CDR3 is CASSPTGSGDTQYF. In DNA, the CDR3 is TGTGCCAGCAGCCCGACAGGGTCCGGAGATACGCAGTATTTT.

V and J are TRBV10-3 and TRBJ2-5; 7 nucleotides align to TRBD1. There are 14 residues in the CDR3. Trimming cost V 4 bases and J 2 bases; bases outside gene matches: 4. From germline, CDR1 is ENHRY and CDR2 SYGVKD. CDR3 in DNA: TGTGCCATCAGTGGGGGACAGCAGCAAGAGACCCAGTACTTC. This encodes CAISGGQQQETQYF.

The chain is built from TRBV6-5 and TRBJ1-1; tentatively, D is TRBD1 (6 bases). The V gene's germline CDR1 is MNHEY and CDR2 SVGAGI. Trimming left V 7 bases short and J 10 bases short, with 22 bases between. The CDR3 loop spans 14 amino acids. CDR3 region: CASTEGGAPIPAFF. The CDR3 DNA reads TGTGCCAGCACCGAGGGGGGGGCGCCTATACCAGCTTTCTTT.

For the CDR3, the DNA is TGTGCCAGCAGTCCTAGCGGGACGTTGCAGTACTTC. This gives the protein CASSPSGTLQYF. This chain links TRBV11-1 with TRBJ2-7; TRBD2 aligns across 9 bases. The length of the CDR3 is 12 residues. In germline, CDR1 is SGHAT, CDR2 FQDESV (reference sequence). V shed 6 bases and J 9 bases; nucleotides not matched to a gene: 6.

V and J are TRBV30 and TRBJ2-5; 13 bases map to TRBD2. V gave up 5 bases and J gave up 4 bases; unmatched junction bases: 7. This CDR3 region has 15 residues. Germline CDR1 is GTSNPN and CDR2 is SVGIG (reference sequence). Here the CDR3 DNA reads TGTGCCTGGGGGGGGACTAGCGGGGCCCGAGAGACCCAGTACTTC. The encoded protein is CAWGGTSGARETQYF.

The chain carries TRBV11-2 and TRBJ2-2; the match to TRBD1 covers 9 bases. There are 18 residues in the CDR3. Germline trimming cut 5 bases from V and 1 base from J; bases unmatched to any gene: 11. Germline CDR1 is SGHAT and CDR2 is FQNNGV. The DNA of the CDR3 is TGTGCCAGCAGCCGAGGGACAGGGCGAGGAAGGAACACCGGGGAGCTGTTTTTT. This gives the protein CASSRGTGRGRNTGELFF. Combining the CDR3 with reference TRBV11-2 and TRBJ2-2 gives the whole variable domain EAGVAQSPRYKIIEKRQSVAFWCNPISGHATLYWYQQILGQGPKLLIQFQNNGVVDDSQLPKDRFSAERLKGVDSTLKIQPAKLEDSAVYLCASSRGTGRGRNTGELFFGEGSRLTVL.

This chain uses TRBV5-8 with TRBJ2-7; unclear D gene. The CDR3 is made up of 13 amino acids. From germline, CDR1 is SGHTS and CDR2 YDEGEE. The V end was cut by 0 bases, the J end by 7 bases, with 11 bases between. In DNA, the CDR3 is TGTGCCAGCAGCTTGGGGCCGACGCGGGAGCAGTACTTC. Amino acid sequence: CASSLGPTREQYF.

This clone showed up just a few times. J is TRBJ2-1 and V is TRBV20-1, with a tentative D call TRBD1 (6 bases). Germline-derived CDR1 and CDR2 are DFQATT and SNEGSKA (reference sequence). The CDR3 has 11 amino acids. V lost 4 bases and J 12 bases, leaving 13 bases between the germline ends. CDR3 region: CSAKQGDRQFF. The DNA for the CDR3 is TGCAGTGCTAAACAGGGTGATAGGCAGTTCTTC.

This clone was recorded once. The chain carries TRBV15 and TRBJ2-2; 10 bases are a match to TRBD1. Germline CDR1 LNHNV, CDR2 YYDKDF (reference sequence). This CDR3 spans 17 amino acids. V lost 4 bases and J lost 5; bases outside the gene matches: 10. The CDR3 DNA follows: TGTGCCACCAGCAAGGGGCCAACGGGACAGGGGACCGGGGAGCTGTTTTTT. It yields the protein CATSKGPTGQGTGELFF.

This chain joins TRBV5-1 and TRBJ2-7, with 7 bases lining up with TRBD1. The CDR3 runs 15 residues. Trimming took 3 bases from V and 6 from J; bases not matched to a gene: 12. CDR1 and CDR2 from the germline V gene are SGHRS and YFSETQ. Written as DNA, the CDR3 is TGCGCCAGCAGCTCTGAATCTGACAGGGTAAGCGAGCAGTACTTC. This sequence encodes CASSSESDRVSEQYF.

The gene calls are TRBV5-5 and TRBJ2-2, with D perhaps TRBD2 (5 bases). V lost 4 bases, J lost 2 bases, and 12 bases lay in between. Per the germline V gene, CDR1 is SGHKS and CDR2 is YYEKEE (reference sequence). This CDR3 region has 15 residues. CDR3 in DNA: TGTGCCAGCAGCGATAGACGGGATAACACCGGGGAGCTGTTTTTT. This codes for CASSDRRDNTGELFF. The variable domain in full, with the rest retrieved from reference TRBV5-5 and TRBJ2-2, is DAGVTQSPTHLIKTRGQQVTLRCSPISGHKSVSWYQQVLGQGPQFIFQYYEKEERGRGNFPDRFSARQFPNYSSELNVNALLLGDSALYLCASSDRRDNTGELFFGEGSRLTVL.